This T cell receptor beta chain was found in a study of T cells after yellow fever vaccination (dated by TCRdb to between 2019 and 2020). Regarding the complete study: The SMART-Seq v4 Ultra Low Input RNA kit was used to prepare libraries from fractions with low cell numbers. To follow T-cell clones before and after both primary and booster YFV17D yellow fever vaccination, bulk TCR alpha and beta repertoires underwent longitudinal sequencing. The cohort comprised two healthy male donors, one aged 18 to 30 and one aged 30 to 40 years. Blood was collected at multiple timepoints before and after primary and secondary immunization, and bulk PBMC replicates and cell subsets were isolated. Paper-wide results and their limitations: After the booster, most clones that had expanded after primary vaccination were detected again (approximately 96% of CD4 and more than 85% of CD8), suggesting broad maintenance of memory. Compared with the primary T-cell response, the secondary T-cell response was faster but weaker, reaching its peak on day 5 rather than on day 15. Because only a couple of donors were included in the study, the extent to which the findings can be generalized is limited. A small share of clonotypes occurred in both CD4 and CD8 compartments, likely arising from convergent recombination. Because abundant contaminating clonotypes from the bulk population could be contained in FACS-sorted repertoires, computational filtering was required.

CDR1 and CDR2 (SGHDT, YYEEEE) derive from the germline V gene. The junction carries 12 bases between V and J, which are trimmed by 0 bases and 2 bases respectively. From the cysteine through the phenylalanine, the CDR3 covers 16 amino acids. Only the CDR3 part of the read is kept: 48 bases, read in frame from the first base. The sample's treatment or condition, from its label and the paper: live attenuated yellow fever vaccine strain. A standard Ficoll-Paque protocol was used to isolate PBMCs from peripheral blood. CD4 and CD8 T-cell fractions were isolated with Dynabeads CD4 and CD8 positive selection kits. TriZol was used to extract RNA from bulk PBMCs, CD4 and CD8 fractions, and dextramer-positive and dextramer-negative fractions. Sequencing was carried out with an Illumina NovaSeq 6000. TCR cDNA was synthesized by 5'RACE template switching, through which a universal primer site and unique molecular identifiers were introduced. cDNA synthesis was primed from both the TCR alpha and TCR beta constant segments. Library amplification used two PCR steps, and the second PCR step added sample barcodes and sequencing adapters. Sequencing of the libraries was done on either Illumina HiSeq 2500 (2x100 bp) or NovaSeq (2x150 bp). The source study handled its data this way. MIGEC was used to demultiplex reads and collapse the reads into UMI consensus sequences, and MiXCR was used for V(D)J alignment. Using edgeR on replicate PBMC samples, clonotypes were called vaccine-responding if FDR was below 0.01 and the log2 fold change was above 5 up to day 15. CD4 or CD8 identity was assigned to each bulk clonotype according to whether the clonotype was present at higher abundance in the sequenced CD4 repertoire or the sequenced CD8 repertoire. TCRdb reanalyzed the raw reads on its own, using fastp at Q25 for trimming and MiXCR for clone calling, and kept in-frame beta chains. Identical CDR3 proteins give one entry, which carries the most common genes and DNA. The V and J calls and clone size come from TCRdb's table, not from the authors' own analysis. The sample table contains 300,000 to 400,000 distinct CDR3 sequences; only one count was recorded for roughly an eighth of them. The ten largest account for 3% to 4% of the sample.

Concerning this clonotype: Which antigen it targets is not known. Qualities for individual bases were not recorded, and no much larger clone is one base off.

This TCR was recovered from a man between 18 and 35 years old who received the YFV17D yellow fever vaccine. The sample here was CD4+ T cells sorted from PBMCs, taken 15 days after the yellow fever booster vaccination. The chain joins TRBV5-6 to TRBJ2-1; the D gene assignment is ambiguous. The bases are TGTGCCAGCAGCTTGGCCCCAGCGAGGCCCTACAATGAGCAGTTCTTC. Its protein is CASSLAPARPYNEQFF.